Described below is a single TCR beta chain sequence and its context. This clonotype was picked up many times. No antigen is known for it. Qualities for individual bases were not recorded, and no much larger clone is one base off. Libraries were constructed by RT-PCR. Sequenced using a NextSeq 550. The public reads were run again by TCRdb, first through fastp at Q25 and then through MiXCR, and only productive beta chains were kept. Every entry covers one CDR3 protein and lists the most common genes and DNA from its rows. This sample has 900,000 to 1,000,000 distinct CDR3 sequences in its table, and roughly 18% of those were observed once. 6% of the sample lies in the top ten. The CDR3 runs 18 residues from the cysteine to the phenylalanine. CDR3 DNA only is kept here, 54 bases in frame from base 1. Trimmed from V: 0 bases; trimmed from J: 5 bases; junction bases lacking a gene match: 11. These data originate in a study of patients and donors after allogeneic stem cell transplantation (dated by TCRdb to about 2020).

Sequenced input: blood, either unsorted or a sorted T cell fraction (not recorded which). The chain is made from TRBV12-3 or TRBV12-4 and TRBJ2-1; 9 bases in the middle match TRBD2. The sequence was obtained from a human donor who was either an allogeneic HSCT recipient or a stem cell or donor lymphocyte infusion donor (not recorded which). It is not recorded whose cells these are; they may come from a transplant donor. The CDR3 region has the sequence CASSLASSGRSTDNEQFF. The DNA sequence follows: TGTGCCAGCAGTTTAGCGAGTAGCGGGAGAAGTACCGACAATGAGCAGTTCTTC.